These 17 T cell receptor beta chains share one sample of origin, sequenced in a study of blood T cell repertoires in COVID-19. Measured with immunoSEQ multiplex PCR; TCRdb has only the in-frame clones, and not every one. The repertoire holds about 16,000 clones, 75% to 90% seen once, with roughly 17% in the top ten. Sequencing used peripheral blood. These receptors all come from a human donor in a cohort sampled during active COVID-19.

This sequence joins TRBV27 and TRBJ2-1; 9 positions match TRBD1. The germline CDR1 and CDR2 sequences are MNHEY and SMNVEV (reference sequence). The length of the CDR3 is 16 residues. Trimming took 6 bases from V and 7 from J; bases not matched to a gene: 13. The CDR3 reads CASRPSGQGRRNEQFF. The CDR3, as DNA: TGTGCCAGCAGGCCCTCGGGACAGGGAAGGAGGAATGAGCAGTTCTTC.

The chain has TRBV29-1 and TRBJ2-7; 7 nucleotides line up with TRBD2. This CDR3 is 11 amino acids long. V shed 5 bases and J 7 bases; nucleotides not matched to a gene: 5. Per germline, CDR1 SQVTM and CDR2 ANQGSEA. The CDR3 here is CSVWGGEEQYF. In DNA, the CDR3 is TGCAGCGTTTGGGGAGGGGAAGAGCAGTACTTC.

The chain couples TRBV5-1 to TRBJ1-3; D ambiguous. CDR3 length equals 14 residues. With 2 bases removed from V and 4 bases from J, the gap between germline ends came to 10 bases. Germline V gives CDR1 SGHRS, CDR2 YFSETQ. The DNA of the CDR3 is TGCGCCAGCAGCTTAACAAATACCGGAAACACCATATATTTT. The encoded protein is CASSLTNTGNTIYF.

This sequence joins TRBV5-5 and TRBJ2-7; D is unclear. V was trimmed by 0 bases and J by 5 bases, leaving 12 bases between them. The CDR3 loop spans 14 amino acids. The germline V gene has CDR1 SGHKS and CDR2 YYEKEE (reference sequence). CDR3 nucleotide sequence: TGTGCCAGCAGCTTGGAAGTCCAGTTTAACGAGCAGTACTTC. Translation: CASSLEVQFNEQYF. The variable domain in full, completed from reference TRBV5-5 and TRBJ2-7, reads DAGVTQSPTHLIKTRGQQVTLRCSPISGHKSVSWYQQVLGQGPQFIFQYYEKEERGRGNFPDRFSARQFPNYSSELNVNALLLGDSALYLCASSLEVQFNEQYFGPGTRLTVT.

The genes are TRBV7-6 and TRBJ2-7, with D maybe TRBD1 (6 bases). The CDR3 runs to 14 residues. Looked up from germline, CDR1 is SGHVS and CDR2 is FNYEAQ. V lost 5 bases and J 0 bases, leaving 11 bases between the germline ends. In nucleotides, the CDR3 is TGTGCCAGCAGCAGGACAGAGGGCTCCTACGAGCAGTACTTC. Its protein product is CASSRTEGSYEQYF.

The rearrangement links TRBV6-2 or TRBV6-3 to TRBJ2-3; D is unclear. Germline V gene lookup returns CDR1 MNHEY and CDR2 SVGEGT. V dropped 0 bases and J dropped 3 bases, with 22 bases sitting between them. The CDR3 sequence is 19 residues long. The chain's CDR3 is CASSYSIDPTVYATDTQYF. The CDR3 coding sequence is TGTGCCAGCAGTTACTCGATTGACCCGACTGTCTACGCGACAGATACGCAGTATTTT.

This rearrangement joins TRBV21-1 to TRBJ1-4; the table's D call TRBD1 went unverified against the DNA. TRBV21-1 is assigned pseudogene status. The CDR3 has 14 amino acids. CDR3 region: CASQAGATNEKLFF. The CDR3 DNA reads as TGTGCCAGCCAGGCAGGGGCAACTAATGAAAAACTGTTTTTT.

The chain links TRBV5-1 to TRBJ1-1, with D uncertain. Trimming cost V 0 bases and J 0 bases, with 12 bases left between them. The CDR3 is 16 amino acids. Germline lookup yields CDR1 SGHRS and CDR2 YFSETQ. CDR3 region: CASSLGAVSLNTEAFF. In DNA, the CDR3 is TGCGCCAGCAGCTTGGGGGCAGTCTCTTTGAACACTGAAGCTTTCTTT. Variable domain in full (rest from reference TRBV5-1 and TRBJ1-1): KAGVTQTPRYLIKTRGQQVTLSCSPISGHRSVSWYQQTPGQGLQFLFEYFSETQRNKGNFPGRFSGRQFSNSRSEMNVSTLELGDSALYLCASSLGAVSLNTEAFFGQGTRLTVV.

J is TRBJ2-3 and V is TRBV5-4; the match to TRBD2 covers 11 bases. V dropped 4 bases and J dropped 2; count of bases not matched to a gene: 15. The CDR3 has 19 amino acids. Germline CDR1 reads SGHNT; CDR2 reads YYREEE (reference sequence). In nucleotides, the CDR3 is TGTGCCAGCAGCCAGGGACTAGCGGCAATACCTTTAGACACAGATACGCAGTATTTT. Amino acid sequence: CASSQGLAAIPLDTDTQYF.

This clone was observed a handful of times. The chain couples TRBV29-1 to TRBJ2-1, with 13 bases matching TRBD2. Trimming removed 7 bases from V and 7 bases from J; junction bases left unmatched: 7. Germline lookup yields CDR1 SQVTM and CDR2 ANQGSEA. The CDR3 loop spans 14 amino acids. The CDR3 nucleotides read TGCAGCGGGGCCGGGACTAGCGGGGCGAATGAGCAGTTCTTC. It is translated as CSGAGTSGANEQFF.

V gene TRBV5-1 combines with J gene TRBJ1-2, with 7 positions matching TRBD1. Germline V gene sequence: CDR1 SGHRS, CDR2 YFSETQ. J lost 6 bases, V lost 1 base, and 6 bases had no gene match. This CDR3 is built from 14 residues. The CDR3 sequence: CASSLWDSANGYTF. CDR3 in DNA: TGCGCCAGCAGCTTGTGGGACAGTGCTAATGGCTACACCTTC.

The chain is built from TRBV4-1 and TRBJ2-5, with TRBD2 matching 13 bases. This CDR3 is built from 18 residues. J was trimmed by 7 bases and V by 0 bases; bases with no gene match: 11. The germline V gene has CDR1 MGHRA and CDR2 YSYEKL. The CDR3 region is CASSQEEGLAGSAGTQYF. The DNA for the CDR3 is TGCGCCAGCAGCCAAGAAGAGGGACTAGCGGGGTCCGCGGGGACCCAGTACTTC.

CDR3 in amino acids: CASSSPDVVCQRGLDTQYF. Here the CDR3 DNA reads TGTGCCAGTAGCAGCCCTGACGTCGTGTGCCAGCGGGGGTTAGATACGCAGTATTTT. The chain employs TRBV19 and TRBJ2-3, with 8 positions matching TRBD2. The CDR3 extends over 19 amino acids. From germline, CDR1 is LNHDA and CDR2 SQIVND (reference sequence). The trim removed 6 bases at V and 5 bases at J, leaving 22 bases unmatched.

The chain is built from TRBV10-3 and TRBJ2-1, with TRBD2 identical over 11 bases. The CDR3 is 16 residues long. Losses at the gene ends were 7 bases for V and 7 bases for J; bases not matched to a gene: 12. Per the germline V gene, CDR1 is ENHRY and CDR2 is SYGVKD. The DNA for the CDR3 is TGTGCCATCACCGCCACGGTAGCGGGGGGGCTTAATGAGCAGTTCTTC. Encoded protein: CAITATVAGGLNEQFF.

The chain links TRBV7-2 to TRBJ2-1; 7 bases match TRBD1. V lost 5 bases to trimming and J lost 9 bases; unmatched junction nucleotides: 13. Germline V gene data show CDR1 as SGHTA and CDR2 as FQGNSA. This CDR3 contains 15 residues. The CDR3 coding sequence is TGTGCCAGCAGCAACAGTAGGGGCAGACAGGGTGAGCAGTTCTTC. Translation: CASSNSRGRQGEQFF.

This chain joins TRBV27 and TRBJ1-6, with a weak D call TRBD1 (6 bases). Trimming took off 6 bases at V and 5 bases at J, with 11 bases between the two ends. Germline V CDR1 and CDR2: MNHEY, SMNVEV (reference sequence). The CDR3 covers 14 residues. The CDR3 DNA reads TGTGCCAGCAGGGGACATCCCCATAATTCACCCCTCCACTTT. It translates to CASRGHPHNSPLHF.

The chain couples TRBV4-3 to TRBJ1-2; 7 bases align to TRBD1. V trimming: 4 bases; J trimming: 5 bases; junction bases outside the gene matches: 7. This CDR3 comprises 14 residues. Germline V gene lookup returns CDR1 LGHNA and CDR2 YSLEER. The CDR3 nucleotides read TGCGCCAGCAGCCTGGGGACAGCTGAATATGGCTACACCTTC. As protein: CASSLGTAEYGYTF.